This entry describes one TCR beta chain. Sequencing used immunoSEQ multiplex PCR; TCRdb keeps in-frame clones, though not all of them. The sample consists of about 160,000 clones, roughly 91% of them appearing once. This record comes from a study of blood T cell repertoires in COVID-19. CDR3 length: 14 residues. V lost 1 base and J lost 3, with 9 bases in between. Germline values: CDR1 SGHAT, CDR2 FQNNGV. This clonotype was obtained from a woman aged 50 to 60 with acute or convalescent COVID-19. Sequenced material: peripheral blood. V usage is TRBV11-2 and J usage is TRBJ1-2; D may be TRBD1 (5 bases). The CDR3 loop is CASSLGVGDYGYTF. The DNA for the CDR3 is TGTGCCAGCAGCTTAGGAGTAGGGGACTATGGCTACACCTTC.